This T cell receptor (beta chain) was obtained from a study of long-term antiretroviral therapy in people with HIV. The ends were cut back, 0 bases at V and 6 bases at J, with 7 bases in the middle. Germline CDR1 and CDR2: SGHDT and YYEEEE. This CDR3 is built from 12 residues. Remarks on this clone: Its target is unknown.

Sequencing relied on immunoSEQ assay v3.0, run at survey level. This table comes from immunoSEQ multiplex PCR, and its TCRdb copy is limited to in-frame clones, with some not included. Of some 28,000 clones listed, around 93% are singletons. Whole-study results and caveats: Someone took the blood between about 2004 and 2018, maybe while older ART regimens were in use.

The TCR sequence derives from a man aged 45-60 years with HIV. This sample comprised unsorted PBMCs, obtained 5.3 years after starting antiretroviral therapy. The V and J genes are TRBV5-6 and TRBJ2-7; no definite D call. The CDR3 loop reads CASSLGVLEQYF. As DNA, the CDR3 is TGTGCCAGCAGCTTGGGAGTTCTCGAGCAGTACTTC.